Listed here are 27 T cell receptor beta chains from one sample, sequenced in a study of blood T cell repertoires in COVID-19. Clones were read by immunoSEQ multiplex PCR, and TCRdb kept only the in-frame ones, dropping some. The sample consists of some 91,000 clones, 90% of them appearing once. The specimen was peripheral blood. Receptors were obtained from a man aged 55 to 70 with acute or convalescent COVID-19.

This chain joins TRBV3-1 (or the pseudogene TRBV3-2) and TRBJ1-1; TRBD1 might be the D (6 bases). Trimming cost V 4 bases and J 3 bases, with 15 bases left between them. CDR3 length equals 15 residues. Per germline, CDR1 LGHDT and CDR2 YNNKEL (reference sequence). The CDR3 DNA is TGTGCCAGCAGCCCCGCAGGGGTTGGGTACACTGAAGCTTTCTTT. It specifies CASSPAGVGYTEAFF.

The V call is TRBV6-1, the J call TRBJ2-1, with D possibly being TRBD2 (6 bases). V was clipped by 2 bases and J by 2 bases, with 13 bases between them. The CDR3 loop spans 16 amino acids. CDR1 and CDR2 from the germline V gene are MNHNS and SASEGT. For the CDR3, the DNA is TGTGCCAGCAGTGAACAGGCGGGCGGGGCCTACAATGAGCAGTTCTTC. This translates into CASSEQAGGAYNEQFF.

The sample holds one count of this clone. The CDR3 is CASSEEPGSRNTIYF. The CDR3, as DNA: TGTGCCAGCAGTGAAGAGCCAGGGTCTCGAAACACCATATATTTT. The chain has TRBV6-1 and TRBJ1-3; D is perhaps TRBD1 (5 bases). Germline assignment: CDR1 MNHNS and CDR2 SASEGT. The CDR3 spans 15 residues. The ends were cut back, 1 base at V and 5 bases at J, with 12 bases in the middle.

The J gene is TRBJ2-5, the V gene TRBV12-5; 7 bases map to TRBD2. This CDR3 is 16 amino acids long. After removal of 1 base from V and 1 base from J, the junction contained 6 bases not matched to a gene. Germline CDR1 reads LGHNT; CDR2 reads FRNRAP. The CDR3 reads CASGLGAGLPQETQYF. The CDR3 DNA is TGTGCTAGTGGTTTGGGGGCGGGACTACCCCAAGAGACCCAGTACTTC.

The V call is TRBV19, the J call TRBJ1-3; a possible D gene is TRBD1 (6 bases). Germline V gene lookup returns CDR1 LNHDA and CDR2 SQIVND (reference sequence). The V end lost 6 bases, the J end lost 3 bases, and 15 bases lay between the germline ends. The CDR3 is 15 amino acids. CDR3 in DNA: TGTGCCAGTAGCCCCCAGGGGCTATATGGAAACACCATATATTTT. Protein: CASSPQGLYGNTIYF.

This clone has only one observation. The CDR3 here is CASSEQGNSNQPQHF. CDR3 bases: TGCGCCAGCAGCGAACAGGGAAATAGCAATCAGCCCCAGCATTTT. The chain has TRBV5-1 and TRBJ1-5; possibly TRBD1 for D (6 bases). CDR1 is SGHRS and CDR2 is YFSETQ in the germline V gene. The CDR3 extends over 15 amino acids. V was clipped by 4 bases and J by 0 bases, with 11 bases between them.

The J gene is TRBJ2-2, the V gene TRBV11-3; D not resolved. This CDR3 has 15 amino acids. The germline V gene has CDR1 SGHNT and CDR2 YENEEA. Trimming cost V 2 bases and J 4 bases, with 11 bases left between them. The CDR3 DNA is TGTGCCAGCAGCTTAAGACTGACGGGCACCGGGGAGCTGTTTTTT. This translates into CASSLRLTGTGELFF.

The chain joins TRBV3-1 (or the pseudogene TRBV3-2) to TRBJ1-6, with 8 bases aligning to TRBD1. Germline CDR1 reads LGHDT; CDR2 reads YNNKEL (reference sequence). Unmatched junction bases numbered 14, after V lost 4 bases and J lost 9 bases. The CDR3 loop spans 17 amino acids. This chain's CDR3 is CASSPIVQGARFSPLHF. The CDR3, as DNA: TGTGCCAGCAGCCCTATAGTCCAGGGGGCTAGATTTTCACCCCTCCACTTT.

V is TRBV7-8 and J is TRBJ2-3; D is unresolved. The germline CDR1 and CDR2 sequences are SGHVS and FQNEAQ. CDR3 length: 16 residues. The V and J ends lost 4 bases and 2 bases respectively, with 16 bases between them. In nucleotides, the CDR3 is TGTGCCAGCAGCTCTCCGATTACAGCTTTCACAGATACGCAGTATTTT. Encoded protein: CASSSPITAFTDTQYF.

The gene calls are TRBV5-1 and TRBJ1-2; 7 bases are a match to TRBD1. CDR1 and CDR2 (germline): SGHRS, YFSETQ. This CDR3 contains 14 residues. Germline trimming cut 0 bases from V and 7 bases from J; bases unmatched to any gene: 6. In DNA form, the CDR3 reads TGCGCCAGCAGCTTGGAGGGGGCCAGCGGTGGCTACACCTTC. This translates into CASSLEGASGGYTF.

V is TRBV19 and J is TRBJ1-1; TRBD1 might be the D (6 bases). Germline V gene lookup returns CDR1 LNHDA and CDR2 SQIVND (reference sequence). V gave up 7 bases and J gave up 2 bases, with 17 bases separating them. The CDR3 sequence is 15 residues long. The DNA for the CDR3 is TGTGCCAGTACGCCGGCCAGGGGATCCAACACTGAAGCTTTCTTT. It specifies CASTPARGSNTEAFF.

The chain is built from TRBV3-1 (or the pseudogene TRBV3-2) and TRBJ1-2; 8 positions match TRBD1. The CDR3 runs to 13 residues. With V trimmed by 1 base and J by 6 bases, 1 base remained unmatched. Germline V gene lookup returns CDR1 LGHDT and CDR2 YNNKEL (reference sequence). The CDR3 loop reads CASSQVTGDGYTF. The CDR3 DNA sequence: TGTGCCAGCAGCCAAGTGACAGGGGATGGCTACACCTTC.

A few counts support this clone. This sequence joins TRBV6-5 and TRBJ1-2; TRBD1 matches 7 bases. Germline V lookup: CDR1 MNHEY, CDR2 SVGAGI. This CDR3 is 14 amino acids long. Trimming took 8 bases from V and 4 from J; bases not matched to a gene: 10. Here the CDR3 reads CASLPGQVTYGYTF. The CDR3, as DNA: TGTGCCAGCCTCCCCGGACAGGTAACCTATGGCTACACCTTC.

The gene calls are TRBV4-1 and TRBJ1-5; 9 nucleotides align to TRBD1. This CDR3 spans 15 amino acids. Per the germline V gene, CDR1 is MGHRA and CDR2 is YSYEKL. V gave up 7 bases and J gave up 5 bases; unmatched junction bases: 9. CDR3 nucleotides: TGCGCCAGCAACCCCGAACAGGGGGCTTATCAGCCCCAGCATTTT. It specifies CASNPEQGAYQPQHF.

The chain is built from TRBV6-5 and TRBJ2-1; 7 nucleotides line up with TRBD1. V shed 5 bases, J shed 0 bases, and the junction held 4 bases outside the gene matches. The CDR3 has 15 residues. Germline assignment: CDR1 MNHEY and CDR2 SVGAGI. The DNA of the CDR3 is TGTGCCAGCAGTCCAGGGACAGTCTCCTACAATGAGCAGTTCTTC. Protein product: CASSPGTVSYNEQFF.

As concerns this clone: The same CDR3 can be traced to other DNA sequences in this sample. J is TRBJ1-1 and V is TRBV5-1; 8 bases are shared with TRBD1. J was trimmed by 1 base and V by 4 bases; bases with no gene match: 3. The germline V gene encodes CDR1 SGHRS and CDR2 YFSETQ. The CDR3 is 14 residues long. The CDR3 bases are TGCGCCAGCAGCCTAGGGACAGGGAACACTGAAGCTTTCTTT. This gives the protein CASSLGTGNTEAFF. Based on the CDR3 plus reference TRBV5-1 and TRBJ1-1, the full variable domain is KAGVTQTPRYLIKTRGQQVTLSCSPISGHRSVSWYQQTPGQGLQFLFEYFSETQRNKGNFPGRFSGRQFSNSRSEMNVSTLELGDSALYLCASSLGTGNTEAFFGQGTRLTVV.

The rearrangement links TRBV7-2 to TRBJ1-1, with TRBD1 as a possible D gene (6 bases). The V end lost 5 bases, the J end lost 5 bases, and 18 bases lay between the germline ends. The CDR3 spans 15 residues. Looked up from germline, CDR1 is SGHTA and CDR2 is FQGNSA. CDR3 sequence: CASSAIAGAQTEAFF. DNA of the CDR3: TGTGCCAGCAGCGCAATCGCGGGGGCGCAGACTGAAGCTTTCTTT.

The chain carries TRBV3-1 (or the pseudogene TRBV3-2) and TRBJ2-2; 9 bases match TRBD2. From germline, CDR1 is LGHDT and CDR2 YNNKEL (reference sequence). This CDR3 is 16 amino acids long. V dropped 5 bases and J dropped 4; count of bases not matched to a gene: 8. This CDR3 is CASSSQRGAFTGELFF. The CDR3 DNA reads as TGTGCCAGCAGCTCCCAGCGGGGGGCTTTCACCGGGGAGCTGTTTTTT.

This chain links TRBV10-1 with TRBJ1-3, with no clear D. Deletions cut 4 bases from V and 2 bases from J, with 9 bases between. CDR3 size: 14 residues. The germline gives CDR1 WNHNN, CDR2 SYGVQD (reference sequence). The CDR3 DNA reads TGCGCCAGCAGTGGGGCGACGGCTGGAAACACCATATATTTT. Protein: CASSGATAGNTIYF.

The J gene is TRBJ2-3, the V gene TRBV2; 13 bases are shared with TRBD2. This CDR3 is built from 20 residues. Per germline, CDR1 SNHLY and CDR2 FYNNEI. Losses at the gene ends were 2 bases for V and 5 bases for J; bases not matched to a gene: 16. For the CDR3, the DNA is TGTGCCAGCAGTGAATACCTCAACCCTACTAGCGGGGGGGCCGAAGATACGCAGTATTTT. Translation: CASSEYLNPTSGGAEDTQYF.

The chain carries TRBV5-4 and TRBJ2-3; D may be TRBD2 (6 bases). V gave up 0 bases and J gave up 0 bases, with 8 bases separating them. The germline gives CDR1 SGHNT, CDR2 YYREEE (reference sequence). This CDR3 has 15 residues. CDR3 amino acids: CASSLEAGSTDTQYF. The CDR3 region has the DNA TGTGCCAGCAGCTTGGAGGCGGGAAGCACAGATACGCAGTATTTT.

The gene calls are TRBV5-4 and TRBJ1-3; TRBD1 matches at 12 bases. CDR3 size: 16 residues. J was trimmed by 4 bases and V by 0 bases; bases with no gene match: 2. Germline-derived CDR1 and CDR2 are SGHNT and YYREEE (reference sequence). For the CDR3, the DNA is TGTGCCAGCAGCTTGGGGGGGACAGGGGGCGGAAACACCATATATTTT. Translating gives CASSLGGTGGGNTIYF.

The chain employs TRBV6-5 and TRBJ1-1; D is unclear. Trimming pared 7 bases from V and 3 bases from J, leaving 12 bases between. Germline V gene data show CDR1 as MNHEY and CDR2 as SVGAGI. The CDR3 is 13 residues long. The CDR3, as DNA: TGTGCCAGCACCCCTACAGTATACACTGAAGCTTTCTTT. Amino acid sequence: CASTPTVYTEAFF.

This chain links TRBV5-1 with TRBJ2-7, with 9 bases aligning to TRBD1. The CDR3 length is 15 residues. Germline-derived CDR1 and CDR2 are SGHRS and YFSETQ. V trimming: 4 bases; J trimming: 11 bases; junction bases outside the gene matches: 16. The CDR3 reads CASSQGQGGPPRKYF. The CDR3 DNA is TGCGCCAGCAGCCAGGGACAGGGAGGACCCCCGAGGAAGTACTTC. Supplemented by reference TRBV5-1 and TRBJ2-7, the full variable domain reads KAGVTQTPRYLIKTRGQQVTLSCSPISGHRSVSWYQQTPGQGLQFLFEYFSETQRNKGNFPGRFSGRQFSNSRSEMNVSTLELGDSALYLCASSQGQGGPPRKYFGPGTRLTVT.

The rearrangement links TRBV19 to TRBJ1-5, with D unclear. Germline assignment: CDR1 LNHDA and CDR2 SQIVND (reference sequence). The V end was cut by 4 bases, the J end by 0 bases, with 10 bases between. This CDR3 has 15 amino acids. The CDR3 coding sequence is TGTGCCAGTAGTACAGACAAGCATAGCAATCAGCCCCAGCATTTT. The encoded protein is CASSTDKHSNQPQHF.

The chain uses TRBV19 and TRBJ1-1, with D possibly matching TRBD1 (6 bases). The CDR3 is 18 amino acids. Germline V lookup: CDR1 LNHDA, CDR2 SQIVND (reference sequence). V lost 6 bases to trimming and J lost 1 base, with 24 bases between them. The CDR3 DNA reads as TGTGCCAGTAGCCCCTCGGGACAAAAACTGAGGGGGAACACTGAAGCTTTCTTT. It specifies CASSPSGQKLRGNTEAFF.

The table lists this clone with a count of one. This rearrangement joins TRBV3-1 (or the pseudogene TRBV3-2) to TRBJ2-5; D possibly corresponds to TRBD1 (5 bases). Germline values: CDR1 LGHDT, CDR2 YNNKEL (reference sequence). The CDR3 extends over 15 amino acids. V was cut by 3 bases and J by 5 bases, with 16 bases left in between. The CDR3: CASSQSYQGRETQYF. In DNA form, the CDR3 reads TGTGCCAGCAGCCAGTCTTACCAGGGTAGGGAGACCCAGTACTTC.